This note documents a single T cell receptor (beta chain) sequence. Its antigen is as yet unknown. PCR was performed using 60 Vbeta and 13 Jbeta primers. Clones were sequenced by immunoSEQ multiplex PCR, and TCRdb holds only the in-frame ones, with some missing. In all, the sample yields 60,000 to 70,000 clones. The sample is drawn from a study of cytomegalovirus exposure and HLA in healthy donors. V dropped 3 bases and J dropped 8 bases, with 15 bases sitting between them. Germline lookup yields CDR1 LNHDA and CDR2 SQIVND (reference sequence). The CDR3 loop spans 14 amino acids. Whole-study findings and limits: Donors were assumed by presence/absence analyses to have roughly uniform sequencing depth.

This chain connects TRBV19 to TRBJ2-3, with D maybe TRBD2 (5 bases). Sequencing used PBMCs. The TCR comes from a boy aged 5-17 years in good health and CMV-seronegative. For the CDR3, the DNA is TGTGCCAGTAGTATGGGCCGGGAAATGGGTACGCAGTATTTT. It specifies CASSMGREMGTQYF.